This TCR beta chain was recorded in a study of cytomegalovirus exposure and HLA in healthy donors. In its sample, this clone was seen a few times. A junction end diverges from the germline sequence, so it may reflect a read error. The PCR made use of 60 Vbeta and 13 Jbeta primers. Sequencing was performed with immunoSEQ multiplex PCR; in TCRdb, only in-frame clones are kept and a portion is missing. This sample yields fewer than 200,000 clones, of which 82% are seen a single time; more than 0.75% belongs to the top ten. The CDR3 runs to 14 residues. Looked up from germline, CDR1 is SSHAT and CDR2 is FNYEAQ (reference sequence).

The TCR was taken from a girl aged 2-10 years in good health and CMV-seropositive. The chain employs TRBV7-7 and TRBJ2-3; tentative D call: TRBD2 (6 bases). Source material: PBMCs. The CDR3 DNA sequence: TGTGCTAGCAGCGCGACTAGTGTCGGCGATACGCAGTATTTT. Translated: CASSATSVGDTQYF.